The entry below describes one T cell receptor beta chain. This specimen comes from a study of patients and donors after allogeneic stem cell transplantation. The CDR3 loop spans 14 amino acids. Germline CDR1 and CDR2: MGHDK and SYGVNS. Trimming cost V 8 bases and J 0 bases, with 13 bases left between them. TCRdb ran MiXCR on the RT-PCR reads and lists one entry per CDR3 protein. The sample has 30,000 to 40,000 distinct CDR3 sequences, about 37% seen once. The clonotype was recovered from a human donor who was either an allogeneic HSCT recipient or a stem cell or donor lymphocyte infusion donor (not recorded which). It is not recorded whose cells these are; they may come from a transplant donor. Sequenced sample: blood, either unsorted or a sorted T cell fraction (not recorded which). The chain couples TRBV25-1 to TRBJ1-1; no clear D gene. For the CDR3, the DNA is TGTGCCAGCGCTCGACTGTCTATGAACACTGAAGCTTTCTTT. Protein product: CASARLSMNTEAFF.